This T cell receptor beta chain was retrieved from a study of T cells in Graves' hyperthyroidism and ophthalmopathy. V lost 3 bases and J lost 5, with 11 bases in between. The CDR3 loop spans 13 amino acids. Germline CDR1 SGHTA, CDR2 FQGTGA. Overall study results and limits: Blood also carried most thyroid clonotypes expanded above 0.001.

A note on this clonotype: Its antigen is unknown.

Those patients with uncontrolled infection, other autoimmune disease, pregnancy or lactation were excluded. Researchers amplified the TCR beta CDR3 regions from RNA transcripts. The study used the HTBI primer set for a first-round RT-PCR of the TCR CDR3. Each CDR3 protein is one row after TCRdb ran MiXCR on the multiplex PCR reads. The sample consists of about 570,000 distinct CDR3 sequences, around 45% of them appearing once. Specimen: peripheral blood or thyroid tissue (not recorded which). The sequence was obtained from an adult woman with Graves' disease, either hyperthyroidism or ophthalmopathy (not recorded which). V usage is TRBV7-3 and J usage is TRBJ2-7; D remains ambiguous. The chain's CDR3 is CASSFTPTDEQYF. CDR3 coding DNA: TGTGCCAGCAGCTTTACCCCGACGGACGAGCAGTACTTC.